This TCR beta chain was documented in a study of naive CD8 T cells in extremely preterm neonates. V lost 2 bases and J 2 bases, leaving 10 bases between the germline ends. The CDR3 length is 14 residues. Germline CDR1 MNHEY, CDR2 SMNVEV (reference sequence). Deliveries were elective term cesareans at roughly 35-42 weeks, with no labor or membrane rupture. Sequenced by immunoSEQ multiplex PCR; TCRdb stores in-frame clones only, minus some. Of about 7,500 clones in the sample, 95% to 98% are singletons; the top ten hold approximately 0.4%. The TCR originated in a newborn in good health. The source material was naive CD8+ T cells from cord blood. V usage is TRBV27 and J usage is TRBJ2-7; D perhaps matches TRBD2 (7 bases). The CDR3 sequence is CASSLGGGPYEQYF. CDR3 coding DNA: TGTGCCAGCAGTTTAGGGGGGGGGCCCTACGAGCAGTACTTC.